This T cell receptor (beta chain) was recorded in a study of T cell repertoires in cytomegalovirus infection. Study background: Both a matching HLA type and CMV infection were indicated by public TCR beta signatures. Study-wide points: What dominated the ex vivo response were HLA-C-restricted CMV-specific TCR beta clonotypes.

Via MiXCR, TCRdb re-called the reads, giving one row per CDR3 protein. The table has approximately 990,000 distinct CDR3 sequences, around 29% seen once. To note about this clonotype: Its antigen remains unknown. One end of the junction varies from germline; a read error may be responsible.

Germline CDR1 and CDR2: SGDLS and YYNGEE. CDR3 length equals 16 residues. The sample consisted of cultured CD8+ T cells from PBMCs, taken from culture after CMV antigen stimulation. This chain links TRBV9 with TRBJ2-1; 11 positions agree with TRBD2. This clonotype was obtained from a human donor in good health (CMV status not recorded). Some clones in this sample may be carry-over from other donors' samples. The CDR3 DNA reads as TGTGCCAGCAGCGTAAAGCCTAGCGGGGGGTACAATGAGCGGTTCTTC. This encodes CASSVKPSGGYNERFF.